The table lists the clone carrying this TCR beta chain with a count of one. Its antigen remains unknown. Donors were ostensibly healthy at sampling, although undocumented immune exposures were probable. These data are taken from a study of cytomegalovirus exposure and HLA in healthy donors. Study-level points and caveats: The authors later found most CMV-associated TCR beta chains appeared HLA-restricted.

With 60 Vbeta and 13 Jbeta primers, the PCR was carried out. The table came from immunoSEQ multiplex PCR; TCRdb's copy has only in-frame clones and leaves some out. The repertoire includes some 190,000 clones, roughly 80% of them detected once, and approximately 2.4% sits in the top ten. The TCR sequence derives from a male donor in good health and CMV-seronegative. Sequencing was carried out using PBMCs.

CDR3 in amino acids: CASSLGLAGGTDTQYF. The DNA for the CDR3 is TGCGCCAGCAGCCTGGGACTAGCGGGAGGAACAGATACGCAGTATTTT. The chain employs TRBV5-1 and TRBJ2-3; 15 bases map to TRBD2. The ends lost 4 bases at V and 3 bases at J; junction bases unmatched: 3. Germline CDR1 SGHRS, CDR2 YFSETQ. The CDR3 contains 16 residues.